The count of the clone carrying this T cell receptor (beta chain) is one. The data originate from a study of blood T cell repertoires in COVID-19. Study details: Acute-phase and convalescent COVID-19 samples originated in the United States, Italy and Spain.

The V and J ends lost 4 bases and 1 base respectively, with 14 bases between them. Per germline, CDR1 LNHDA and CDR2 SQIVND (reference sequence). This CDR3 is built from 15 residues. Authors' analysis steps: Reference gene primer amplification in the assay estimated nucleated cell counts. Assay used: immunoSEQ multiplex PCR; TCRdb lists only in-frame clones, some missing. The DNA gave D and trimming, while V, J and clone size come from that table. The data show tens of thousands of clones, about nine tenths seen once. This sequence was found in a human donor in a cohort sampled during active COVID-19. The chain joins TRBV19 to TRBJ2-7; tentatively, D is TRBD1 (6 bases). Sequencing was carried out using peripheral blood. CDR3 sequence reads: CASSRSRGGSYEQYF. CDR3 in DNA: TGTGCCAGTAGTAGGAGCAGGGGTGGATCCTACGAGCAGTACTTC. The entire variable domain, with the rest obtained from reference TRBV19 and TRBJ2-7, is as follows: DGGITQSPKYLFRKEGQNVTLSCEQNLNHDAMYWYRQDPGQGLRLIYYSQIVNDFQKGDIAEGYSVSREKKESFPLTVTSAQKNPTAFYLCASSRSRGGSYEQYFGPGTRLTVT.